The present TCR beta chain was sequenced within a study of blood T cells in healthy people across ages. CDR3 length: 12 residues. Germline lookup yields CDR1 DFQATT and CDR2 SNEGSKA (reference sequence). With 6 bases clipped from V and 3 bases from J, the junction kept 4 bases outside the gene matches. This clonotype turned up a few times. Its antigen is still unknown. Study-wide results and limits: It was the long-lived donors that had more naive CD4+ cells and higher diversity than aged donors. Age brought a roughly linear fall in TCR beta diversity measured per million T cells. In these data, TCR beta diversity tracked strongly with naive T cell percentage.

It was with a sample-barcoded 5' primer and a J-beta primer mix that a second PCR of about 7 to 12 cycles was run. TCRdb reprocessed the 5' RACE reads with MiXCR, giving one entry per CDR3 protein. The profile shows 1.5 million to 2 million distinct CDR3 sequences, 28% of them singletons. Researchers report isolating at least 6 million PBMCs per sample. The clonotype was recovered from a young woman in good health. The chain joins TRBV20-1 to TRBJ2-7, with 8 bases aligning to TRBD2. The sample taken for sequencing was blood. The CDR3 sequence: CSAVTSGYEQYF. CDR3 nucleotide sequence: TGCAGTGCCGTCACTAGCGGCTACGAGCAGTACTTC.